Below are 11 T cell receptor beta chains sequenced from a single sample in a study of OX40 agonist ivuxolimab in advanced cancers. Measured with immunoSEQ multiplex PCR; TCRdb has only the in-frame clones, and not every one. Of 55,000 to 70,000 clones detected, about 83% appear once; the ten largest clones hold 4% to 5.5%. Sequenced material: CD4+ or CD8+ T cells sorted from blood, taken in a trial of the OX40 agonist ivuxolimab. These receptor sequences come from an adult with an advanced solid tumor such as melanoma, head and neck, liver or kidney cancer.

This chain joins TRBV6-6 and TRBJ2-2; no firm D call. The CDR3 covers 12 residues. CDR1 and CDR2 from the germline V gene are MNHNY and SVGAGI (reference sequence). V shed 5 bases and J shed 2 bases, with 3 bases lying between them. The CDR3 loop is CASSQNTGELFF. The CDR3, as DNA: TGTGCCAGCAGTCAAAACACCGGGGAGCTGTTTTTT.

This sequence joins TRBV28 and TRBJ2-1, with D tentatively TRBD1 (6 bases). This CDR3 has 16 residues. V was trimmed by 1 base and J by 7 bases, leaving 17 bases between them. Germline CDR1 reads MDHEN; CDR2 reads SYDVKM. The chain's CDR3 is CASSLLGGGVRNEQFF. Written as DNA, the CDR3 is TGTGCCAGCAGTTTATTAGGGGGTGGGGTACGAAATGAGCAGTTCTTC.

The rearrangement links TRBV28 to TRBJ1-5; 8 bases align to TRBD1. Trimming took 6 bases from V and 1 from J; bases not matched to a gene: 8. The CDR3 sequence is 16 residues long. Germline V gene sequence: CDR1 MDHEN, CDR2 SYDVKM. The CDR3 nucleotides are TGTGCCAGCAGGGGGAGGACAGGGCGGAGCAATCAGCCCCAGCATTTT. Protein product: CASRGRTGRSNQPQHF.

The rearrangement uses TRBV9 and TRBJ2-1; 7 nucleotides align to TRBD1. The V and J ends lost 5 bases and 4 bases, in that order; junction bases with no gene match: 3. This CDR3 region has 13 residues. In germline, CDR1 is SGDLS, CDR2 YYNGEE. Written as DNA, the CDR3 is TGTGCCAGCAGTGGGACAGCATACAATGAGCAGTTCTTC. This gives the protein CASSGTAYNEQFF.

This sequence joins TRBV28 and TRBJ1-1; TRBD1 agrees at 9 bases. Germline V lookup: CDR1 MDHEN, CDR2 SYDVKM. V trimming: 5 bases; J trimming: 5 bases; junction bases outside the gene matches: 9. The length of the CDR3 is 15 residues. This chain's CDR3 is CASSPVTGGGTEAFF. The CDR3 DNA is TGTGCCAGCAGTCCGGTGACAGGGGGAGGGACTGAAGCTTTCTTT.

This CDR3 reads CASSVGTVQEQYF. The CDR3 nucleotides are TGTGCCAGCAGCGTCGGAACAGTTCAAGAGCAGTACTTC. The chain links TRBV9 to TRBJ2-7; D unresolved. Trimming left V 2 bases short and J 7 bases short, with 13 bases between. This CDR3 spans 13 amino acids. CDR1 and CDR2 from the germline V gene are SGDLS and YYNGEE.

V is TRBV28 and J is TRBJ2-5; TRBD2 might be the D (6 bases). This CDR3 region has 15 residues. V lost 7 bases to trimming and J lost 4 bases, with 19 bases between them. CDR1 and CDR2 (germline): MDHEN, SYDVKM. The CDR3 protein is CASIDSMTRRETQYF. Here the CDR3 DNA reads TGTGCCAGCATCGACTCCATGACTAGAAGAGAGACCCAGTACTTC.

The rearrangement uses TRBV7-3 and TRBJ1-5; D may be TRBD1 (6 bases). V was trimmed by 2 bases and J by 4 bases, leaving 15 bases between them. The CDR3 sequence is 16 residues long. CDR1 is SGHTA, CDR2 FQGTGA, per germline. CDR3 protein: CASSLGDTGINQPQHF. In DNA, the CDR3 is TGTGCCAGCAGCTTAGGAGACACAGGGATTAATCAGCCCCAGCATTTT. Full variable domain (rest looked up from reference TRBV7-3 and TRBJ1-5): GAGVSQTPSNKVTEKGKYVELRCDPISGHTALYWYRQSLGQGPEFLIYFQGTGAADDSGLPNDRFFAVRPEGSVSTLKIQRTERGDSAVYLCASSLGDTGINQPQHFGDGTRLSIL.

This chain uses TRBV28 with TRBJ2-5, with 10 bases identical to TRBD2. The CDR3 contains 14 residues. Germline V gene data show CDR1 as MDHEN and CDR2 as SYDVKM. The V gene end was trimmed by 6 bases and the J gene end by 4 bases; junction bases not matched to a gene: 5. Here the CDR3 DNA reads TGTGCCAGCAGGGCTAGCGGGAGAAGAGAGACCCAGTACTTC. It codes for CASRASGRRETQYF.

This chain connects TRBV10-3 to TRBJ2-5; perhaps TRBD2 as D (5 bases). CDR1 ENHRY and CDR2 SYGVKD come from the germline V gene. The length of the CDR3 is 13 residues. Trimming left V 4 bases short and J 5 bases short, with 11 bases between. The chain's CDR3 is CAISGDGVETQYF. The CDR3 nucleotides read TGTGCCATCAGTGGAGACGGGGTGGAGACCCAGTACTTC.

This sequence joins TRBV7-9 and TRBJ2-3; perhaps TRBD2 as D (6 bases). The CDR3 spans 17 residues. V was pared by 2 bases and J by 2 bases, with 17 bases between. Germline V gene sequence: CDR1 SEHNR, CDR2 FQNEAQ (reference sequence). DNA of the CDR3: TGTGCCAGCAGCTTACGGATTAGCGGAGCCAACACAGATACGCAGTATTTT. This codes for CASSLRISGANTDTQYF.